What follows is one T cell receptor beta chain and its context. CDR1 is KGHSH, CDR2 LQKENI, per germline. This CDR3 has 16 amino acids. Trimming took 2 bases from V and 5 from J, leaving 18 bases between them. Study processing details: How many nucleated cells were present was estimated from reference gene primer amplification. Generated by immunoSEQ multiplex PCR, the TCRdb table keeps only in-frame clones and is missing some. The V and J calls and the clone size are those of that table, but D and trimming were determined from the DNA. The data show about 350,000 clones, approximately 88% seen once. The data belong to a study of blood T cell repertoires in COVID-19.

Sequencing was done on a sample of peripheral blood. This sequence joins TRBV18 and TRBJ1-1, with D perhaps matching TRBD1 (6 bases). The clonotype originates from a man younger than 40 with COVID-19, enrolled during active disease. This CDR3 reads CASSPSNQGRGTEAFF. CDR3 coding DNA: TGTGCCAGCTCACCATCCAATCAGGGTAGGGGGACTGAAGCTTTCTTT.